This T cell receptor beta chain stems from a study of T cell responses to AZD1222 COVID-19 vaccine. Study-wide results and limits: Mapped onto spike, vaccine-associated CD4 TCRs spanned it and were dominant at 160-218 and 743-854.

Germline values: CDR1 MNHEY, CDR2 SVGAGI. The CDR3 runs 12 residues. Trimming took off 6 bases at V and 7 bases at J, with 12 bases between the two ends. Comment on this clone: As yet, its antigen is unknown.

Sequencing used immunoSEQ multiplex PCR; TCRdb keeps in-frame clones, though not all of them. The sample has fewer than 90,000 clones; over 80% are singletons. The chain is built from TRBV6-5 and TRBJ1-1, with D hard to call. The input for sequencing was peripheral blood, taken 28 days after the second AZD1222 dose. This clonotype was sampled from an adult who received the AZD1222 COVID-19 vaccine. The CDR3 protein is CASSRLGNEAFF. DNA of the CDR3: TGTGCCAGCAGCCGTTTGGGTAATGAAGCTTTCTTT.